A single sample is the source of the 13 T cell receptor beta chains below, sequenced in a study of molecular identifiers for immune sequencing clone quantification. TCRdb passed the PCR reads through MiXCR, listing each CDR3 protein once. In the table there are around 54,000 distinct CDR3 sequences, 25% of which are singletons. Sample: naive CD8+ T cells from blood, with Jurkat cell RNA spiked in. Regarding subset: FACS-sorted CD8+CD4-CCR7+CD45RA+ naive T cells. The receptor source for this set is a human donor in good health. Some libraries in this study had Jurkat cell RNA spiked in.

This clonotype was picked up many times. The chain couples TRBV19 to TRBJ1-6, with D possibly TRBD1 on 6 matching bases. Trimming shortened V by 3 bases and J by 10 bases, and 13 bases separated the two germline ends. From germline, CDR1 is LNHDA and CDR2 SQIVND (reference sequence). The CDR3 length is 14 residues. Here the CDR3 DNA reads TGTGCCAGTAGTATCCCACAGGGCAGCTCACCCCTCCACTTT. This sequence encodes CASSIPQGSSPLHF.

Comment on this clonotype: The conserved final phenylalanine or tryptophan is absent from the CDR3, which likely points to a read error. The genes are TRBV19 and TRBJ1-5; no definite D call. The CDR3 has 14 residues. Trimming stripped 5 bases from V and 0 bases from J, with 8 bases between. The germline V gene encodes CDR1 LNHDA and CDR2 SQIVND (reference sequence). This chain's CDR3 is CASSVGYSNQPQHL. The CDR3 coding sequence is TGTGCCAGTAGTGTGGGATATAGCAATCAGCCCCAGCATCTT.

Comment on this clonotype: One end of the junction does not line up with germline, which may come from a read error. The chain combines TRBV12-3 or TRBV12-4 with TRBJ1-6; D not resolved. The CDR3 runs 16 residues. In DNA, the CDR3 is TGTGCCAGCAGTTTAGGCAGCCCCTCCTATAATTCCCCCCTCCCCTTT. The encoded protein is CASSLGSPSYNSPLPF.

This clonotype was seen repeatedly, ten times or more. The rearrangement uses TRBV30 and TRBJ2-7; 7 nucleotides agree with TRBD2. Germline CDR1 is GTSNPN and CDR2 is SVGIG (reference sequence). The CDR3 loop spans 14 amino acids. After removal of 2 bases from V and 4 bases from J, the junction contained 8 bases not matched to a gene. The CDR3 DNA sequence: TGTGCCTGGAGTACGGCGGGAGTTGGTTACGAGCAGTACTTC. Residues: CAWSTAGVGYEQYF.

This clonotype was detected many times. The J gene is TRBJ2-3, the V gene TRBV10-3; 14 bases agree with TRBD2. The V segment lost 4 bases and the J segment 6 bases; nucleotides outside the gene matches: 6. In germline, CDR1 is ENHRY, CDR2 SYGVKD. CDR3 size: 16 residues. In DNA, the CDR3 is TGTGCCATCAGTGGCGGACTAGCGGGGGGTGGCGATACGCAGTATTTT. Its protein is CAISGGLAGGGDTQYF.

This chain links TRBV10-2 with TRBJ1-1; D might be TRBD1 (6 bases). V lost 5 bases and J lost 0, with 13 bases in between. The CDR3 sequence is 15 residues long. Germline V CDR1 and CDR2: WSHSY, SAAADI. The CDR3 spells CASSYLQGLNTEAFF. The CDR3 DNA reads as TGCGCCAGCAGTTATTTACAGGGCTTGAACACTGAAGCTTTCTTT.

The chain has TRBV11-2 and TRBJ2-2; D gene unclear. The CDR3 extends over 17 amino acids. The V end was cut by 2 bases, the J end by 2 bases, with 15 bases between. Germline values: CDR1 SGHAT, CDR2 FQNNGV. DNA for the CDR3: TGTGCCAGCAGCTTATTCTTTGGGCAGGACAACACCGGGGAGCTGTTTTTT. It specifies CASSLFFGQDNTGELFF. The full variable domain, in which reference TRBV11-2 and TRBJ2-2 provide the parts outside the CDR3, is EAGVAQSPRYKIIEKRQSVAFWCNPISGHATLYWYQQILGQGPKLLIQFQNNGVVDDSQLPKDRFSAERLKGVDSTLKIQPAKLEDSAVYLCASSLFFGQDNTGELFFGEGSRLTVL.

This clonotype was detected many times. The J gene is TRBJ1-2, the V gene TRBV12-3 or TRBV12-4; D gene unclear. CDR3 length: 13 residues. V gave up 5 bases and J gave up 2 bases, with 9 bases separating them. Here the CDR3 reads CASSPGKNYGYTF. Here the CDR3 DNA reads TGTGCCAGCAGTCCCGGGAAAAACTATGGCTACACCTTC.

In this sample, this clonotype turned up a few times. This rearrangement joins TRBV21-1 to TRBJ2-2; TRBD1 was called by the table and not checked on the DNA. TRBV21-1 is a pseudogene segment. The CDR3 is made up of 16 amino acids. The CDR3 protein is CASSTRDRLDTGELFF. The DNA for the CDR3 is TGTGCCAGCAGCACGAGGGACAGACTAGACACCGGGGAGCTGTTTTTT.

Of note for this clonotype: This may be a read error: a much more frequent sequence differs by one nucleotide. V is TRBV6-6 and J is TRBJ2-4; D might be TRBD2 (5 bases). The germline gives CDR1 MNHNY, CDR2 SVGAGI (reference sequence). The CDR3 is 15 amino acids. CDR3 coding DNA: TGTGCCGGCAGCCCAGCCCGGCCTGGAGGAGACATTCAGTACTTC. Encoded protein: CAGSPARPGGDIQYF.

The chain links TRBV7-2 to TRBJ2-7; D not certain. Trimming removed 2 bases from V and 2 bases from J, with 4 bases in between. This CDR3 is 12 amino acids long. The germline gives CDR1 SGHTA, CDR2 FQGNSA. The CDR3 DNA follows: TGTGCCAGCAGCTTACGGCCCTACGAGCAGTACTTC. Protein product: CASSLRPYEQYF.

Ten or more counts support this clonotype. This chain uses TRBV6-6 with TRBJ1-1; 9 bases match TRBD1. The J segment lost 5 bases and the V segment lost 1 base, leaving 8 bases of the junction unmatched. The CDR3 extends over 16 amino acids. Germline values: CDR1 MNHNY, CDR2 SVGAGI (reference sequence). The CDR3 here is CASSYYRGPLETEAFF. The CDR3 DNA is TGTGCCAGCAGTTACTACAGGGGGCCGCTGGAGACTGAAGCTTTCTTT.

On this clonotype itself: An end of the junction differs from the germline gene, which may be a read error. The V gene is TRBV7-9, the J gene TRBJ1-1; perhaps TRBD1 as D (5 bases). The CDR3 loop spans 15 amino acids. CDR1 is SEHNR and CDR2 is FQNEAQ in the germline V gene (reference sequence). The CDR3 DNA reads TGTGCCAGCAGCTTAATGCGGGGGATGAACACTGGAGCTTTCTTT. It translates to CASSLMRGMNTGAFF. The whole variable domain, filled in from reference TRBV7-9 and TRBJ1-1, reads DTGVSQNPRHKITKRGQNVTFRCDPISEHNRLYWYRQTLGQGPEFLTYFQNEAQLEKSRLLSDRFSAERPKGSFSTLEIQRTEQGDSAMYLCASSLMRGMNTGAFFGQGTRLTVV.